The 32 T cell receptor beta chains below were found in one sample sequenced in a study of CD8+CD57+ T cells in acquired aplastic anemia. Genomic DNA provided the template from which TCR beta VDJ and CDR3 profiles were obtained. TCRdb independently ran MiXCR on the reads; one entry per CDR3 protein. The sample consists of about 120,000 distinct CDR3 sequences, under 60% of them appearing once. CD8+CD57+ cell expansion had been shown by flow cytometry in patients chosen for sequencing. The sequencing sample was made of sorted CD4+, CD8+, or CD8+CD57+ T cells (not recorded which) from PBMCs. The receptors originated from a human donor with aplastic anemia.

This chain links TRBV15 with TRBJ1-2; 8 nucleotides align to TRBD1. V lost 4 bases and J lost 4; bases outside the gene matches: 2. The CDR3 sequence is 13 residues long. CDR1 and CDR2 from the germline V gene are LNHNV and YYDKDF (reference sequence). CDR3 region: CATSKGQGYGYTF. The CDR3 nucleotides are TGTGCCACCAGCAAAGGACAGGGCTATGGCTACACCTTC.

This chain joins TRBV2 and TRBJ1-1; TRBD1 might be the D (6 bases). Germline CDR1 and CDR2: SNHLY and FYNNEI. Deletions cut 4 bases from V and 4 bases from J, with 10 bases between. The CDR3 length is 13 residues. CDR3 sequence reads: CASSGEGGTEAFF. CDR3 DNA sequence: TGTGCCAGCAGTGGGGAAGGGGGCACTGAAGCTTTCTTT.

V usage is TRBV7-2 and J usage is TRBJ2-7; D is uncertain. CDR3 length: 14 residues. The germline CDR1 and CDR2 sequences are SGHTA and FQGNSA. Trimming stripped 0 bases from V and 0 bases from J, with 6 bases between. CDR3 loop: CASSLASSSYEQYF. CDR3 DNA sequence: TGTGCCAGCAGCTTAGCGTCGAGCTCCTACGAGCAGTACTTC. Complete variable domain (other parts from reference TRBV7-2 and TRBJ2-7): GAGVSQSPSNKVTEKGKDVELRCDPISGHTALYWYRQSLGQGLEFLIYFQGNSAPDKSGLPSDRFSAERTGGSVSTLTIQRTQQEDSAVYLCASSLASSSYEQYFGPGTRLTVT.

This chain links TRBV19 with TRBJ2-1; D unresolved. Germline CDR1 LNHDA, CDR2 SQIVND (reference sequence). CDR3 size: 14 residues. V was clipped by 6 bases and J by 5 bases, with 14 bases between them. CDR3 amino acids: CASRSPPGDNEQFF. Written as DNA, the CDR3 is TGTGCCAGTAGATCGCCACCAGGAGACAATGAGCAGTTCTTC. Together with reference TRBV19 and TRBJ2-1, the CDR3 gives the full variable domain: DGGITQSPKYLFRKEGQNVTLSCEQNLNHDAMYWYRQDPGQGLRLIYYSQIVNDFQKGDIAEGYSVSREKKESFPLTVTSAQKNPTAFYLCASRSPPGDNEQFFGPGTRLTVL.

V and J are TRBV7-2 and TRBJ1-5; perhaps TRBD1 as D (5 bases). Germline CDR1 is SGHTA and CDR2 is FQGNSA. This CDR3 contains 14 residues. Trimming removed 0 bases at V and 5 bases at J, with 8 bases between. CDR3 nucleotides: TGTGCCAGCAGCTTAGCGCTGGGGGATCAGCCCCAGCATTTT. It codes for CASSLALGDQPQHF.

The gene calls are TRBV24-1 and TRBJ1-6; D may be TRBD1 (5 bases). V dropped 3 bases and J dropped 7 bases, with 12 bases sitting between them. Germline V gives CDR1 KGHDR, CDR2 SFDVKD. This CDR3 has 15 residues. This CDR3 is CATSDPPTANSPLHF. The DNA of the CDR3 is TGTGCCACCAGTGATCCACCGACAGCGAATTCACCCCTCCACTTT.

The chain uses TRBV9 and TRBJ1-1; a weak D match, TRBD1 (5 bases). The V gene's germline CDR1 is SGDLS and CDR2 YYNGEE. This CDR3 region has 11 residues. Trimming cost V 2 bases and J 9 bases, with 8 bases left between them. The CDR3 DNA reads TGTGCCAGCAGCGTGGGGGATAAAGCTTTCTTT. Protein product: CASSVGDKAFF.

This clonotype was seen at least ten times. This rearrangement joins TRBV19 to TRBJ2-1; D gene unclear. The CDR3 spans 16 residues. CDR1 LNHDA and CDR2 SQIVND come from the germline V gene (reference sequence). Trimming took off 5 bases at V and 0 bases at J, with 14 bases between the two ends. CDR3 sequence (DNA): TGTGCCAGTAGTCCCTCCGACCGGAGCTCCTACAATGAGCAGTTCTTC. This codes for CASSPSDRSSYNEQFF.

This clonotype was found many times. This chain links TRBV10-3 with TRBJ1-1; D gene unclear. This CDR3 is built from 15 residues. Per the germline V gene, CDR1 is ENHRY and CDR2 is SYGVKD. Trimming left V 0 bases short and J 4 bases short, with 12 bases between. The CDR3 DNA reads TGTGCCATCAGTGAGTCGTTTAGGGTTGCCACTGAAGCTTTCTTT. Translating it yields CAISESFRVATEAFF.

This clonotype was recorded once. This sequence joins TRBV2 and TRBJ2-7, with TRBD2 matching 10 bases. CDR1 is SNHLY, CDR2 FYNNEI, per germline. The length of the CDR3 is 16 residues. J lost 7 bases, V lost 2 bases, and 11 bases had no gene match. CDR3 in amino acids: CASSESTGLAAWEQYF. The CDR3 DNA reads TGTGCCAGCAGTGAATCGACCGGACTAGCGGCCTGGGAGCAGTACTTC.

The J gene is TRBJ2-1, the V gene TRBV29-1; TRBD1 aligns across 8 bases. Germline loops: CDR1 SQVTM, CDR2 ANQGSEA. V lost 1 base and J lost 1; bases outside the gene matches: 3. The CDR3 has 15 residues. The CDR3 nucleotides are TGCAGCGTTGAAGGGTACAGGGGGTCCTACAATGAGCAGTTCTTC. This gives the protein CSVEGYRGSYNEQFF.

The chain links TRBV25-1 to TRBJ1-1; D unclear. The CDR3 length is 16 residues. Trimming left V 1 base short and J 1 base short, with 13 bases between. Germline V gives CDR1 MGHDK, CDR2 SYGVNS. In nucleotides, the CDR3 is TGTGCCAGCAGTGAATCGACGCTCGGTGGGAACACTGAAGCTTTCTTT. It codes for CASSESTLGGNTEAFF. Based on the CDR3 plus reference TRBV25-1 and TRBJ1-1, the full variable domain is EADIYQTPRYLVIGTGKKITLECSQTMGHDKMYWYQQDPGMELHLIHYSYGVNSTEKGDLSSESTVSRIRTEHFPLTLESARPSHTSQYLCASSESTLGGNTEAFFGQGTRLTVV.

This clonotype was found many times. This chain uses TRBV20-1 with TRBJ2-7; perhaps TRBD1 as D (6 bases). V was cut by 6 bases and J by 6 bases, with 30 bases left in between. CDR3 length: 17 amino acids. Germline CDR1 reads DFQATT; CDR2 reads SNEGSKA (reference sequence). CDR3 residues: CSAIINTGTTALFEQYF. The CDR3 DNA reads TGCAGTGCCATAATAAACACAGGGACAACGGCTCTTTTCGAGCAGTACTTC.

The chain employs TRBV7-9 and TRBJ2-7, with 7 bases that match TRBD1. The J call may be in error: the DNA end matches TRBJ2-1 better. This CDR3 is 15 amino acids long. CDR1 SEHNR and CDR2 FQNEAQ come from the germline V gene (reference sequence). The CDR3 bases are TGTGCCAGCAGCTTATATGCAGGGGGTCACAATGAGCAGTTCTTC. Its translation is CASSLYAGGHNEQFF.

The chain recombines TRBV25-1 with TRBJ1-4, with D possibly matching TRBD1 (5 bases). Deletions cut 3 bases from V and 7 bases from J, with 9 bases between. The CDR3 has 13 amino acids. In germline, CDR1 is MGHDK, CDR2 SYGVNS. The CDR3 DNA is TGTGCCAGCAGTGACAGGGTGGGTGAAAAACTGTTTTTT. Its protein is CASSDRVGEKLFF.

The rearrangement uses TRBV20-1 and TRBJ1-1; D not resolved. Germline lookup yields CDR1 DFQATT and CDR2 SNEGSKA (reference sequence). V shed 6 bases and J shed 4 bases, with 12 bases lying between them. The CDR3 has 12 amino acids. CDR3 bases: TGCAGTGCGGAACCAGGCGGCACTGAAGCTTTCTTT. Translated: CSAEPGGTEAFF.

The chain recombines TRBV4-2 with TRBJ1-4; a weak D match, TRBD1 (6 bases). CDR3 length equals 18 residues. V was clipped by 1 base and J by 6 bases, with 21 bases between them. Germline CDR1 is LGHNA and CDR2 is YNFKEQ. The CDR3 spells CASSQVDWTARRDEKLFF. The CDR3 coding sequence is TGTGCCAGCAGCCAAGTCGATTGGACAGCTCGGCGGGATGAAAAACTGTTTTTT.

With respect to this clonotype: This may come from a read error, since a much larger clone is one base off. V and J are TRBV20-1 and TRBJ2-1; D gene ambiguous. The ends were cut back, 5 bases at V and 5 bases at J, with 13 bases in the middle. The CDR3 totals 13 residues. The germline gives CDR1 DFQATT, CDR2 SNEGSKA (reference sequence). This chain's CDR3 is CSADLNLDNEQFF. The CDR3 DNA reads as TGCAGTGCTGACCTTAACTTAGACAATGAGCAGTTCTTC.

Only a few counts were recorded for this clonotype. J is TRBJ1-1 and V is TRBV27; no definite D call. The CDR3 sequence is 14 residues long. The ends were cut back, 3 bases at V and 4 bases at J, with 12 bases in the middle. Germline CDR1 MNHEY, CDR2 SMNVEV (reference sequence). The DNA for the CDR3 is TGTGCCAGCAGTTTGGGGTGGGAGGGCACTGAAGCTTTCTTT. As protein: CASSLGWEGTEAFF.

The chain joins TRBV2 to TRBJ2-5, with a tentative D call TRBD1 (5 bases). The ends were cut back, 10 bases at V and 3 bases at J, with 18 bases in the middle. The CDR3 covers 14 residues. Germline lookup yields CDR1 SNHLY and CDR2 FYNNEI. In DNA form, the CDR3 reads TGTGCCAACCTACATCGGCAGGGCAAAGAGACCCAGTACTTC. This translates into CANLHRQGKETQYF.

The chain has TRBV5-1 and TRBJ2-3; either TRBD1 or TRBD2 may fit D (5 bases each). Per the germline V gene, CDR1 is SGHRS and CDR2 is YFSETQ. The CDR3 length is 13 residues. The CDR3 nucleotides read TGCGTCAGTTACCGGGACAGCACAGATACGCAGTATTTT. It yields the protein CVSYRDSTDTQYF.

This clonotype was detected only once. The chain links TRBV11-1 to TRBJ2-6, with unresolved D. Between the trimmed V and J ends, which lost 5 bases and 1 base, there was a span of 21 bases. There are 19 residues in the CDR3. Germline values: CDR1 SGHAT, CDR2 FQDESV (reference sequence). The CDR3 here is CASSTPQGTAKSGANVLTF. The CDR3 nucleotides are TGTGCCAGCAGCACCCCGCAAGGCACAGCGAAGTCTGGGGCCAACGTCCTGACTTTC. Drawing the rest from reference TRBV11-1 and TRBJ2-6, the complete variable domain is EAEVAQSPRYKITEKSQAVAFWCDPISGHATLYWYRQILGQGPELLVQFQDESVVDDSQLPKDRFSAERLKGVDSTLKIQPAELGDSAMYLCASSTPQGTAKSGANVLTFGAGSRLTVL.

This chain connects TRBV2 to TRBJ2-5; 8 bases match TRBD2. Losses at the gene ends were 6 bases for V and 1 base for J; bases not matched to a gene: 10. The CDR3 has 16 residues. The germline V gene encodes CDR1 SNHLY and CDR2 FYNNEI. DNA of the CDR3: TGTGCCAGCAGATGGATAAGCGGGAGACCCCAAGAGACCCAGTACTTC. Encoded protein: CASRWISGRPQETQYF.

This clonotype was picked up one time. V usage is TRBV10-2 and J usage is TRBJ1-1, with D unclear. This CDR3 is built from 16 residues. Germline V gives CDR1 WSHSY, CDR2 SAAADI. V was trimmed by 4 bases and J by 3 bases, leaving 18 bases between them. The CDR3 sequence: CASSAQTFQEDTEAFF. CDR3 in DNA: TGCGCCAGCAGTGCCCAGACATTCCAAGAGGACACTGAAGCTTTCTTT.

This clonotype is a singleton in its sample. V gene TRBV11-1 combines with J gene TRBJ1-6; D is perhaps TRBD1 (5 bases). The CDR3 is made up of 18 amino acids. V was clipped by 3 bases and J by 1 base, with 16 bases between them. Per the germline V gene, CDR1 is SGHAT and CDR2 is FQDESV (reference sequence). The CDR3 region is CASSFWDPRGSYNSPLHF. Here the CDR3 DNA reads TGTGCCAGCAGCTTCTGGGACCCACGAGGGTCCTATAATTCACCCCTCCACTTT.

This clonotype was detected many times. The V and J genes are TRBV28 and TRBJ2-1, with D perhaps TRBD2 (5 bases). The length of the CDR3 is 15 residues. Trimming cost V 3 bases and J 10 bases, with 19 bases left between them. CDR1 MDHEN and CDR2 SYDVKM come from the germline V gene. This chain's CDR3 is CASSLFEGVSWEQFF. The CDR3 nucleotides are TGTGCCAGCAGTTTGTTCGAGGGAGTAAGCTGGGAGCAGTTCTTC.

This clonotype was recorded a few times. This chain links TRBV19 with TRBJ1-3; D possibly corresponds to TRBD1 (6 bases). Germline V gene data show CDR1 as LNHDA and CDR2 as SQIVND (reference sequence). The V end lost 5 bases, the J end lost 2 bases, and 10 bases lay between the germline ends. The CDR3 runs 14 residues. The CDR3 DNA is TGTGCCAGTAGTCTACAGGGTACTGGAAACACCATATATTTT. Protein sequence: CASSLQGTGNTIYF. The full variable domain, in which reference TRBV19 and TRBJ1-3 provide the parts outside the CDR3, is DGGITQSPKYLFRKEGQNVTLSCEQNLNHDAMYWYRQDPGQGLRLIYYSQIVNDFQKGDIAEGYSVSREKKESFPLTVTSAQKNPTAFYLCASSLQGTGNTIYFGEGSWLTVV.

As concerns this clonotype: Relative to the germline gene, one junction end is altered; a read error may explain this. The chain combines TRBV29-1 with TRBJ2-2; TRBD2 might be the D (6 bases). The germline V gene has CDR1 SQVTM and CDR2 ANQGSEA. CDR3 size: 14 residues. The CDR3 nucleotides read TGCGGCGTTGAATTTTCGGGGAGGACCGGGGAGCTGTTTTTT. It codes for CGVEFSGRTGELFF.

The CDR3 DNA is TGTGCCAGCAGCGTAGAGGGTACCCTGGACTATAATTCACCCCTCCACTTT. Protein sequence: CASSVEGTLDYNSPLHF. The rearrangement links TRBV9 to TRBJ1-6; D is undetermined. Deletions cut 0 bases from V and 3 bases from J, with 13 bases between. CDR1 is SGDLS and CDR2 is YYNGEE in the germline V gene. The CDR3 is 17 amino acids.

In this sample, this clonotype turned up many times. The chain has TRBV4-1 and TRBJ1-1; D remains ambiguous. The germline CDR1 and CDR2 sequences are MGHRA and YSYEKL. With 2 bases removed from V and 1 base from J, the gap between germline ends came to 14 bases. The length of the CDR3 is 16 residues. DNA for the CDR3: TGCGCCAGCAGCCAAATTACGGGTGGAGGGAACACTGAAGCTTTCTTT. Its protein is CASSQITGGGNTEAFF.

J is TRBJ2-1 and V is TRBV13; TRBD1 matches at 7 bases. Trimming cost V 4 bases and J 5 bases; bases outside gene matches: 8. The CDR3 is 15 residues long. Per the germline V gene, CDR1 is PRHDT and CDR2 is FYEKMQ (reference sequence). The CDR3 region has the DNA TGTGCCAGCAGCTCCGAGGCAGGGGGAGACAATGAGCAGTTCTTC. Amino acid sequence: CASSSEAGGDNEQFF.

The table lists this clonotype with a few counts. The chain links TRBV29-1 to TRBJ2-7; D may be TRBD1 or TRBD2 (6 bases each). Germline CDR1 SQVTM, CDR2 ANQGSEA. The CDR3 has 13 amino acids. The V end was cut by 4 bases, the J end by 4 bases, with 14 bases between. CDR3 DNA: TGCAGCGTTGTCGTGGGGGGCTCGTACGAGCAGTACTTC. This encodes CSVVVGGSYEQYF.